The clone carrying this T cell receptor beta chain has more than one count but fewer than ten. Its cognate antigen is unknown. The entry originates in a study of shared clonotypes between healthy human individuals. About the study: Each donor's CD4 naive and CD4 memory cells filled three plates apiece, CD8 naive two, and CD8 memory one.

Regarding the study as a whole: What naive subsets generally showed was a larger estimated richness than memory subsets showed.

Clones were read by immunoSEQ multiplex PCR, and TCRdb kept only the in-frame ones, dropping some. Here the sample spans around 2.1 million clones, approximately 96% being singletons. Sequencing was done on a sample of naive CD4+ T cells sorted from blood. Sample subset: CD45RA+ positively selected. The sequence derives from a man aged 18 to 30 in good health.

CDR3 protein: CATSVGQPYGYTF. CDR3 nucleotide sequence: TGTGCCACCAGCGTGGGACAGCCTTATGGCTACACCTTC. The genes are TRBV15 and TRBJ1-2, with 7 positions matching TRBD1. The germline CDR1 and CDR2 sequences are LNHNV and YYDKDF (reference sequence). The CDR3 spans 13 residues. The V segment lost 5 bases and the J segment 5 bases; nucleotides outside the gene matches: 5.